This TCR beta chain was observed in a study of post-analysis software for immune sequencing data (dated by TCRdb to between 2014 and 2017). For the wider study: The recorded disease courses included relapsing-remitting, secondary progressive and progressive-relapsing multiple sclerosis, and some patients had no subtype annotation. A subset of samples was prepared in parallel using single-end sample barcoding, then pooled and co-amplified after Illumina adapter ligation. The patient repertoires were set against ten to eleven previously published healthy control repertoires from donors whose ages ranged from roughly 6 to 27 years. The research as a whole found: Multiple sclerosis patients had significantly lower normalized Chao1 diversity than controls, a result that suggests substantial peripheral T-cell clonal expansion. When samples were clustered directly using the F measure, samples prepared in the same batch co-clustered strongly, which prompted a batch-effect correction. Patients showed significantly higher frequencies than controls for several TRBV segments, among them TRBV5-6, TRBV5-1 and TRBV20-1. The multiple sclerosis patient group was slightly younger than the control group.

Comments on this clonotype: No cognate antigen has been identified for it. Base qualities are missing; no much larger clone stands one base away.

To demonstrate the VDJtools post-analysis software, TCR beta repertoires were profiled from the peripheral blood of roughly 12 young patients with multiple sclerosis. The patients with multiple sclerosis were children and adolescents between roughly 6 and 15 years of age. Library preparation was by PCR. The sequencer was an Illumina HiSeq 2500. Unique molecular identifiers were incorporated into TCR beta cDNA libraries to reduce PCR and sequencing biases. Some 500,000 cDNA molecules were obtained for every 1 to 10 million input T cells, so each molecule roughly corresponded to one T cell. Patient libraries were prepared and sequenced with the same protocol used for the earlier healthy control dataset. Within a given batch, samples were prepared together, multiplexed and sequenced on the same HiSeq lane. Processing in the source paper ran as follows. Raw barcoded reads were processed with MIGEC, discarding single-read molecular identifier groups before consensus assembly and CDR3 extraction. VDJtools was used for post-analysis of the clonotype tables, and diversity was normalized by down-sampling every dataset to the size of the smallest sample. Repertoire overlap clustering matched CDR3 amino acid but not nucleotide sequences to correct batch-related cross-sample contamination. TCRdb redid the processing of the public reads, applying fastp at Q25 and MiXCR, and retained in-frame beta chains. Entries are consolidated by CDR3 protein sequence, retaining the most common genes and DNA. The V and J calls and clone size come from TCRdb's table, not from the authors' own analysis. The sample data list about 770,000 distinct CDR3 sequences, and under 60% of these were observed just once. Roughly 5% of the sample goes to the ten largest clones.

Inclusive of the bounding cysteine and phenylalanine, the CDR3 is 17 residues long. Solely the CDR3 DNA is kept, with 51 bases framed from the first base. The junction shows trimming of 2 bases on V and 7 bases on J, and the gene matches do not reach 14 bases of it. CDR1 and CDR2 are read off the germline V gene as LGHNA and YNFKEQ. The clonotype comes from a girl aged 10 to 17 with multiple sclerosis. The sequencing sample was made of blood. The chain joins TRBV4-2 to TRBJ2-1, and 7 bases in between align with TRBD2. The nucleotides read TGTGCCAGCAGCCAACACACCGAGGGAGCGGGACGGAATGAGCAGTTCTTC. Its translation reads: CASSQHTEGAGRNEQFF.